The clone carrying this T cell receptor beta chain was observed a few times. This entry is derived from a study of response to subunit inactivated influenza vaccine. TCRdb reanalysed the RT-PCR reads using MiXCR and keeps one entry per CDR3 protein. This sample has about 650,000 distinct CDR3 sequences, with approximately 14% found just once. The CDR3 runs to 15 residues. The germline V and J ends were trimmed by 4 bases and 1 base, with 13 bases remaining between them. The germline CDR1 and CDR2 sequences are SGHRS and YFSETQ. The rearrangement links TRBV5-1 to TRBJ2-3; D possibly corresponds to TRBD2 (6 bases). This TCR came from a man aged 50 to 60 who received an inactivated influenza vaccine. The sample here was PBMCs from blood, taken 14 to 15 days before vaccination. CDR3 DNA sequence: TGCGCCAGCAGCCCACGCGGGGCTCGCACAGATACGCAGTATTTT. It encodes CASSPRGARTDTQYF.